A single sample gave rise to the 18 T cell receptor beta chains below, sequenced in a study of blood T cell repertoires in COVID-19. Profiling relied on immunoSEQ multiplex PCR, and the TCRdb table lists in-frame clones only, not all of them. Of roughly 100,000 clones in the sample, 70% to 85% were seen once. The material sequenced was peripheral blood. All receptors come from an elderly woman with active or convalescent COVID-19.

The CDR3 here is CASSLMDPAGNTEAFF. CDR3 in DNA: TGTGCCAGCAGCCTGATGGATCCAGCAGGAAACACTGAAGCTTTCTTT. The chain uses TRBV7-6 and TRBJ1-1, with no clear D. The germline V gene encodes CDR1 SGHVS and CDR2 FNYEAQ. V shed 5 bases and J shed 2 bases, with 18 bases lying between them. The CDR3 consists of 16 residues. Full variable domain (remainder filled in from reference TRBV7-6 and TRBJ1-1): GAGVSQSPRYKVTKRGQDVALRCDPISGHVSLYWYRQALGQGPEFLTYFNYEAQQDKSGLPNDRFSAERPEGSISTLTIQRTEQRDSAMYRCASSLMDPAGNTEAFFGQGTRLTVV.

The rearrangement links TRBV7-3 to TRBJ1-1, with TRBD1 matching over 9 bases. V gave up 5 bases and J gave up 7 bases; unmatched junction bases: 8. This CDR3 spans 14 amino acids. The germline V gene encodes CDR1 SGHTA and CDR2 FQGTGA. The CDR3 region has the DNA TGTGCCAGCAGCCGGATGACAGGGGGAAATGAAGCTTTCTTT. It encodes CASSRMTGGNEAFF.

The rearrangement links TRBV27 to TRBJ1-4, with TRBD1 matching over 10 bases. The CDR3 has 12 residues. J was trimmed by 14 bases and V by 7 bases; bases with no gene match: 7. Germline V gives CDR1 MNHEY, CDR2 SMNVEV (reference sequence). CDR3 sequence reads: CASTTGGSTLFF. CDR3 nucleotides: TGTGCCAGCACGACAGGGGGCTCGACTCTGTTTTTT. Based on the CDR3 plus reference TRBV27 and TRBJ1-4, the full variable domain is EAQVTQNPRYLITVTGKKLTVTCSQNMNHEYMSWYRQDPGLGLRQIYYSMNVEVTDKGDVPEGYKVSRKEKRNFPLILESPSPNQTSLYFCASTTGGSTLFFGSGTQLSVL.

The rearrangement uses TRBV9 and TRBJ1-2; TRBD1 aligns across 10 bases. The trim removed 2 bases at V and 5 bases at J, leaving 6 bases unmatched. This CDR3 comprises 15 residues. Germline V gene lookup returns CDR1 SGDLS and CDR2 YYNGEE. CDR3 loop: CASSVTGGPLYGYTF. For the CDR3, the DNA is TGTGCCAGCAGCGTGACAGGGGGCCCTCTTTATGGCTACACCTTC.

The chain combines TRBV18 with TRBJ2-7; the match to TRBD1 covers 11 bases. The CDR3 is 15 residues long. CDR1 and CDR2 (germline): KGHSH, LQKENI. With V trimmed by 4 bases and J by 1 base, 3 bases remained unmatched. This CDR3 is CASSRGTGGSYEQYF. The CDR3 DNA follows: TGTGCCAGCTCACGAGGGACAGGGGGGTCCTACGAGCAGTACTTC.

This chain links TRBV19 with TRBJ1-1, with D possibly matching TRBD1 (5 bases). The germline V gene has CDR1 LNHDA and CDR2 SQIVND (reference sequence). V shed 4 bases and J shed 1 base, with 13 bases lying between them. CDR3 length equals 15 residues. As DNA, the CDR3 is TGTGCCAGTAGTACCGGGGGACGGCAGAACACTGAAGCTTTCTTT. It encodes CASSTGGRQNTEAFF.

The chain carries TRBV10-3 and TRBJ2-2; the D is unclear. CDR1 and CDR2 (germline): ENHRY, SYGVKD. The CDR3 is made up of 12 amino acids. The germline V and J ends were trimmed by 8 bases and 2 bases, with 6 bases remaining between them. CDR3 residues: CAILSNTGELFF. Written as DNA, the CDR3 is TGTGCCATCCTCAGTAACACCGGGGAGCTGTTTTTT.

V is TRBV19 and J is TRBJ1-4; D remains ambiguous. Germline lookup yields CDR1 LNHDA and CDR2 SQIVND (reference sequence). CDR3 length: 16 amino acids. V lost 5 bases and J lost 3, with 16 bases in between. DNA for the CDR3: TGTGCCAGTAGTGGTCTCGGCACAGTACCTAATGAAAAACTGTTTTTT. It specifies CASSGLGTVPNEKLFF. Looking up the rest from reference TRBV19 and TRBJ1-4 gives the full variable domain: DGGITQSPKYLFRKEGQNVTLSCEQNLNHDAMYWYRQDPGQGLRLIYYSQIVNDFQKGDIAEGYSVSREKKESFPLTVTSAQKNPTAFYLCASSGLGTVPNEKLFFGSGTQLSVL.

This chain uses TRBV12-3 or TRBV12-4 with TRBJ2-3, with D possibly TRBD2 on 5 matching bases. The CDR3 spans 13 residues. V was clipped by 9 bases and J by 4 bases, with 14 bases between them. DNA for the CDR3: TGTGCCAGATCATCCAAGCGGCCAGATACGCAGTATTTT. Translation gives CARSSKRPDTQYF.

The chain has TRBV5-1 and TRBJ2-5; D gene uncertain. This CDR3 is 13 amino acids long. Germline V lookup: CDR1 SGHRS, CDR2 YFSETQ. The V and J ends lost 4 bases and 1 base respectively, with 8 bases between them. The DNA of the CDR3 is TGCGCCAGCAGCACTTACAGCCAAGAGACCCAGTACTTC. It codes for CASSTYSQETQYF.

This clone was seen just once. V gene TRBV2 combines with J gene TRBJ1-2; no clear D. Trimming shortened V by 4 bases and J by 8 bases, and 14 bases separated the two germline ends. CDR1 and CDR2 from the germline V gene are SNHLY and FYNNEI. The CDR3 runs to 13 residues. The CDR3 is CASSATRVGGYTF. Here the CDR3 DNA reads TGTGCCAGCAGTGCAACGAGGGTCGGGGGCTACACCTTC.

The chain employs TRBV5-6 and TRBJ2-2; maybe TRBD2 (6 bases). Trimming shortened V by 4 bases and J by 6 bases, and 10 bases separated the two germline ends. The CDR3 spans 13 residues. Germline-derived CDR1 and CDR2 are SGHDT and YYEEEE. DNA for the CDR3: TGTGCCAGCAGCCCGGCGGGGCCCGGGGAGCTGTTTTTT. Its protein product is CASSPAGPGELFF.

The V call is TRBV6-5, the J call TRBJ1-5; 9 bases match TRBD1. Per germline, CDR1 MNHEY and CDR2 SVGAGI. The CDR3 totals 14 residues. Losses at the gene ends were 4 bases for V and 6 bases for J; bases not matched to a gene: 4. This CDR3 reads CASSSDRGGQPQHF. The CDR3 bases are TGTGCCAGCAGTTCGGACAGGGGAGGTCAGCCCCAGCATTTT.

The chain employs TRBV4-1 and TRBJ1-2; weak D call: TRBD1 (6 bases). The ends were cut back, 3 bases at V and 1 base at J, with 12 bases in the middle. CDR3 length equals 15 residues. Germline CDR1 is MGHRA and CDR2 is YSYEKL. CDR3 region: CASSHPGTLNYGYTF. The CDR3 DNA sequence: TGCGCCAGCAGCCATCCCGGGACACTTAACTATGGCTACACCTTC.

This chain uses TRBV28 with TRBJ1-6; the D gene is possibly TRBD1 (5 bases). The CDR3 totals 13 residues. Deletions cut 6 bases from V and 10 bases from J, with 13 bases between. Looked up from germline, CDR1 is MDHEN and CDR2 is SYDVKM. The CDR3 protein is CASREGVRSPLHF. CDR3 DNA: TGTGCCAGCAGGGAAGGGGTTCGATCACCCCTCCACTTT.

This clone was recorded once. The chain couples TRBV2 to TRBJ1-1; no clear D. CDR3 length: 12 residues. V shed 8 bases and J shed 7 bases, with 14 bases lying between them. Germline CDR1 and CDR2: SNHLY and FYNNEI. The CDR3 bases are TGTGCCAGCTACCGGGATTTCGGTGAAGCTTTCTTT. Amino acid sequence: CASYRDFGEAFF.

The V call is TRBV4-3, the J call TRBJ2-3; D not resolved. V was shortened by 0 bases and J by 4 bases, with 5 bases between the two germline ends. The CDR3 runs 13 residues. The germline gives CDR1 LGHNA, CDR2 YSLEER. The CDR3 nucleotides are TGCGCCAGCAGCCAAGATCTAGCAGATACGCAGTATTTT. Protein: CASSQDLADTQYF.

This chain links TRBV2 with TRBJ2-1; 13 nucleotides line up with TRBD2. Germline V gene lookup returns CDR1 SNHLY and CDR2 FYNNEI. V dropped 4 bases and J dropped 8; count of bases not matched to a gene: 5. The CDR3 loop spans 15 amino acids. The CDR3 DNA is TGTGCCAGCAGTGGGACTAGCGGGAGTATTGATGAGCAGTTCTTC. It translates to CASSGTSGSIDEQFF. The full variable domain, completed using reference TRBV2 and TRBJ2-1, is EPEVTQTPSHQVTQMGQEVILRCVPISNHLYFYWYRQILGQKVEFLVSFYNNEISEKSEIFDDQFSVERPDGSNFTLKIRSTKLEDSAMYFCASSGTSGSIDEQFFGPGTRLTVL.